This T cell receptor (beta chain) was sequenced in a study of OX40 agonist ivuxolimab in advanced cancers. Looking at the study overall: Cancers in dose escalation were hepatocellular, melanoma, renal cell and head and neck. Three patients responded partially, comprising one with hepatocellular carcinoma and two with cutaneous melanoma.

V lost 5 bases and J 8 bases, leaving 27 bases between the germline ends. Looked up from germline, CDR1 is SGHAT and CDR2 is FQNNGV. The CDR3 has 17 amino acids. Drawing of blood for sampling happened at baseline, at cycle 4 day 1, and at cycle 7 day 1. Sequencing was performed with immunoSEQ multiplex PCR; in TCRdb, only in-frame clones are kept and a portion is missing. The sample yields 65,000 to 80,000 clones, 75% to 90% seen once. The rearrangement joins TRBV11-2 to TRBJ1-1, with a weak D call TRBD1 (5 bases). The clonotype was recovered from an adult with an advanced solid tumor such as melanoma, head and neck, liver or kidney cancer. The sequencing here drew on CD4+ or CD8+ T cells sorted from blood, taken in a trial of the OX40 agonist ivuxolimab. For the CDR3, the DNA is TGTGCCAGCAGCCACCGGGACCCTGGGGTAACTTCCAAAGAAGCTTTCTTT. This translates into CASSHRDPGVTSKEAFF.